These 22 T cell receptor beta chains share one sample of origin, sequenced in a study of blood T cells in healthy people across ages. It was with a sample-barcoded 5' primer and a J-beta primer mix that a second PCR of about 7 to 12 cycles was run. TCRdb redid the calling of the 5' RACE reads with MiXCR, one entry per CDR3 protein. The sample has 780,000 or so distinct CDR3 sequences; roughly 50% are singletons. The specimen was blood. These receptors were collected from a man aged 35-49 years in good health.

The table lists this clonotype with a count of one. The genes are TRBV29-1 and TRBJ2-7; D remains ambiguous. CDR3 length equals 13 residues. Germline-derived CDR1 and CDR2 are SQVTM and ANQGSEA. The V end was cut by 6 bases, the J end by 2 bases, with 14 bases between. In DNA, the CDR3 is TGCAGCGTAGTCCCCTCCGATGCCTACGAGCAGTACTTC. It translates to CSVVPSDAYEQYF.

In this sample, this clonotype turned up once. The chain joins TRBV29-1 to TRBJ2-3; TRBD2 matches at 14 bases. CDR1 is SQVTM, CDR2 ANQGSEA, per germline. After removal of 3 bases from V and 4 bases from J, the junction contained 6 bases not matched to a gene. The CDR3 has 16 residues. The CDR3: CSVEDRLAGGPDTQYF. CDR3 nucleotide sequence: TGCAGCGTTGAGGACCGACTAGCGGGGGGGCCAGATACGCAGTATTTT.

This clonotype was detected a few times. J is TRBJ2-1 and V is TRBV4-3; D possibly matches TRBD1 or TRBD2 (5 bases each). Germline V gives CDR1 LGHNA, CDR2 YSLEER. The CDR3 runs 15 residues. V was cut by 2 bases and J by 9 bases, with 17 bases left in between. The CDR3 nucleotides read TGCGCCAGCAGCCAAAGAGATTGGGACCCTAGTGAGCAGTTCTTC. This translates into CASSQRDWDPSEQFF.

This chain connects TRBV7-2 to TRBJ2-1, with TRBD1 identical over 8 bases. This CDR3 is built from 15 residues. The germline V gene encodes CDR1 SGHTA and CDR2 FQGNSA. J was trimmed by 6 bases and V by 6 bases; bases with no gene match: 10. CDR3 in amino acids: CASRPTGGITNEQFF. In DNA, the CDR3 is TGTGCCAGCAGACCCACAGGGGGAATCACCAATGAGCAGTTCTTC.

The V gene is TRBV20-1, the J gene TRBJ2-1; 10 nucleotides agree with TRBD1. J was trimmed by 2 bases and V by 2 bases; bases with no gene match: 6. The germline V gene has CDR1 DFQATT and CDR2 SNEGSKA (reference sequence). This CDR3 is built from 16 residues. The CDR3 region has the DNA TGCAGTGCTAGAAGCGGACAGGGGGATCCCTACAATGAGCAGTTCTTC. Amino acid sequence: CSARSGQGDPYNEQFF.

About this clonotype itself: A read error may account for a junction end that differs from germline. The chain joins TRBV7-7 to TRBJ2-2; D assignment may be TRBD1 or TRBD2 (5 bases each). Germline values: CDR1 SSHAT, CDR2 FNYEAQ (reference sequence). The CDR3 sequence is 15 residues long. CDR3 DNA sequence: TGTGCTAGCAGCGCCGGGACGGTGAACACCGGGGAGCTGTTTTTT. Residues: CASSAGTVNTGELFF.

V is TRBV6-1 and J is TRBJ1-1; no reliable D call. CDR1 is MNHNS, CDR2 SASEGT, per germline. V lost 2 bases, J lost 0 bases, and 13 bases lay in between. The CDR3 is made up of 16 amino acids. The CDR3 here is CASSEFGRAMNTEAFF. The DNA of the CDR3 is TGTGCCAGCAGTGAATTCGGTCGGGCCATGAACACTGAAGCTTTCTTT.

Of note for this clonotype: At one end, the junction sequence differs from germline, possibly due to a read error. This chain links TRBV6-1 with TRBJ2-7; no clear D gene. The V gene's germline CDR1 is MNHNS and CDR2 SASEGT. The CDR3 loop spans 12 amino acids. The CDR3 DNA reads TGTGCCAGCATGGCGGATTCCTACCAGCAGTATTTC. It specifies CASMADSYQQYF.

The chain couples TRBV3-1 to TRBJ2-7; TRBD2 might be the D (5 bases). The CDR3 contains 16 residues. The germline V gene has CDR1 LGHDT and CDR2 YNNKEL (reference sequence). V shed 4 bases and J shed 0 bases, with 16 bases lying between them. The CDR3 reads CASSPSRGLLSYEQYF. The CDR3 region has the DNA TGTGCCAGCAGCCCGTCCCGAGGACTCCTCTCCTACGAGCAGTACTTC.

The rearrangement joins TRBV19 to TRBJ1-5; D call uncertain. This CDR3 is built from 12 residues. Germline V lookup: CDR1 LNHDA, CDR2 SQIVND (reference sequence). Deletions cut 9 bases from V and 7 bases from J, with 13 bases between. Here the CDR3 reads CASAVVGQPQHF. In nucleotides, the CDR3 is TGTGCCAGCGCCGTTGTGGGGCAGCCCCAGCATTTT.

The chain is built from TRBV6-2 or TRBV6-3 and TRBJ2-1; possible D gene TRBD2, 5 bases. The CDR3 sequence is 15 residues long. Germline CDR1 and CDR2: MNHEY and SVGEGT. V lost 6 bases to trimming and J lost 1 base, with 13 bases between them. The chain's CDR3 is CASRGPGRSYNEQFF. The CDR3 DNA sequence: TGTGCCAGCAGAGGCCCGGGGAGATCCTACAATGAGCAGTTCTTC.

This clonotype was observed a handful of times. This chain's CDR3 is CASSPWTSRTIQYF. The CDR3 DNA reads TGTGCCAGCAGTCCCTGGACTTCCAGAACAATTCAGTACTTC. The chain carries TRBV6-5 and TRBJ2-4; TRBD2 is a possible D gene (5 bases). Germline values: CDR1 MNHEY, CDR2 SVGAGI. Between the trimmed V and J ends, which lost 5 bases and 10 bases, there was a span of 18 bases. This CDR3 comprises 14 residues.

The CDR3 nucleotides are TGCGCCAGCAGACTTGGAACGGAGCTAACTAGCACAGATACGCAGTATTTT. Translated: CASRLGTELTSTDTQYF. This sequence joins TRBV5-1 and TRBJ2-3; D is unclear. The CDR3 totals 17 residues. Looked up from germline, CDR1 is SGHRS and CDR2 is YFSETQ. Deletions cut 5 bases from V and 0 bases from J, with 19 bases between. Complete variable domain (other parts from reference TRBV5-1 and TRBJ2-3): KAGVTQTPRYLIKTRGQQVTLSCSPISGHRSVSWYQQTPGQGLQFLFEYFSETQRNKGNFPGRFSGRQFSNSRSEMNVSTLELGDSALYLCASRLGTELTSTDTQYFGPGTRLTVL.

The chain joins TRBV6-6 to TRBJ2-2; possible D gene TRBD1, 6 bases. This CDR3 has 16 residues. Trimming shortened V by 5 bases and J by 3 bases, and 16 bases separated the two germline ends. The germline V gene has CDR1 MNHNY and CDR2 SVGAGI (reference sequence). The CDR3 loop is CASSHRGQTYTGELFF. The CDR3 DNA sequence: TGTGCCAGCAGTCATCGTGGACAGACCTACACCGGGGAGCTGTTTTTT.

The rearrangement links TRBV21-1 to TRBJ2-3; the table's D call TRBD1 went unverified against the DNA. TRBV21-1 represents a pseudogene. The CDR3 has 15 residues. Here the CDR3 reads CASSPGTVKPGTQYF. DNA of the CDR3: TGTGCCAGCAGCCCCGGGACAGTCAAGCCTGGAACGCAGTATTTT.

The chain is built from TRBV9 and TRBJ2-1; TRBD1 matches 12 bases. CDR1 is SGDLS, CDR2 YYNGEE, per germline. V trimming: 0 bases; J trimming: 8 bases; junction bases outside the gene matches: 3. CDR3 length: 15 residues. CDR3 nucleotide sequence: TGTGCCAGCAGCGTAGGGGACAGGGGGCTGTATGAGCAGTTCTTC. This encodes CASSVGDRGLYEQFF.

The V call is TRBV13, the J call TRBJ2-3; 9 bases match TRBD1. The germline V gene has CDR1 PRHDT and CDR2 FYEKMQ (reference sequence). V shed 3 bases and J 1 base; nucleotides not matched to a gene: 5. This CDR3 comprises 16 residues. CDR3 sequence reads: CASSFGTGIRTDTQYF. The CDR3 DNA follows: TGTGCCAGCAGCTTTGGGACAGGGATTCGCACAGATACGCAGTATTTT.

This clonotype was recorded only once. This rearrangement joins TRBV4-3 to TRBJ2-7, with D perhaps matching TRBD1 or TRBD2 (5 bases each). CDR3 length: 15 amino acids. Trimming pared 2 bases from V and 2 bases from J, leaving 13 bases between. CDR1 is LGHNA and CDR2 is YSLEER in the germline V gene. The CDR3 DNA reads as TGCGCCAGCAGCCAATTCCGGGACCAGCCCTACGAGCAGTACTTC. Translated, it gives CASSQFRDQPYEQYF.

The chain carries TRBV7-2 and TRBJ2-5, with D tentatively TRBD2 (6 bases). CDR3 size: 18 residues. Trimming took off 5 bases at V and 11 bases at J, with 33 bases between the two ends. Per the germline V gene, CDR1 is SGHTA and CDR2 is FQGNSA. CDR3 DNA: TGTGCCAGCAGCGTAGGGTGGAGGGATGGAGTCCCCGGACGCGGGCAGTACTTC. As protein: CASSVGWRDGVPGRGQYF.

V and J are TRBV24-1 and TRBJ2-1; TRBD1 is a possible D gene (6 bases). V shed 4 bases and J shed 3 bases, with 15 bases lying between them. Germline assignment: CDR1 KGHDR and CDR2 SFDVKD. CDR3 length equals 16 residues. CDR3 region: CATSDPAGQSYNEQFF. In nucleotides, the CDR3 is TGTGCCACCAGTGACCCTGCAGGACAGAGCTACAATGAGCAGTTCTTC.

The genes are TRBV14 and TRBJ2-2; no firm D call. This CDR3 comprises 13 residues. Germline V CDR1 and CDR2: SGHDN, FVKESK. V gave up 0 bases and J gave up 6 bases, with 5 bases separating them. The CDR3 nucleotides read TGTGCCAGCAGCCAAGATCCCCCCGGGGAGCTGTTTTTT. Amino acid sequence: CASSQDPPGELFF.

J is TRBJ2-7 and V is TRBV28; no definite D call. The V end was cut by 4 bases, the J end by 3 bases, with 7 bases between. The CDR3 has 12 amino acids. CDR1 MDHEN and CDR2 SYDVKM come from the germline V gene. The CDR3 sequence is CASSSPVYEQYF. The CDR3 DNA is TGTGCCAGCAGTTCCCCTGTCTACGAGCAGTACTTC.